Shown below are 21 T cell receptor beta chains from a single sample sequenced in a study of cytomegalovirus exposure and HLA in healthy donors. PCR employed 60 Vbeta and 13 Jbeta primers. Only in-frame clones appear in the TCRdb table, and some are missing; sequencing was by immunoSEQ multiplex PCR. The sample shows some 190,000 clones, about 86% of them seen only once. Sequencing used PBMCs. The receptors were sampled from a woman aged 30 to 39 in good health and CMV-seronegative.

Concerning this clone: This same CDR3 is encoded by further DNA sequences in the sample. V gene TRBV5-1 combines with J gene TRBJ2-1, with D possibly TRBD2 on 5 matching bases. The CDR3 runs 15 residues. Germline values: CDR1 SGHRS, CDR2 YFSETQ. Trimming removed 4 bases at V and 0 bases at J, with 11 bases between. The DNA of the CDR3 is TGCGCCAGCAGCCCTCGGGGTGGCTCCTACAATGAGCAGTTCTTC. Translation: CASSPRGGSYNEQFF.

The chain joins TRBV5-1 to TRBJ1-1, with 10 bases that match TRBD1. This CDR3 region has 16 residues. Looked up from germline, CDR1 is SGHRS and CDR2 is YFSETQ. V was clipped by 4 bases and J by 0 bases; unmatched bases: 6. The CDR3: CASSPRQGAMNTEAFF. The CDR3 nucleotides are TGCGCCAGCAGCCCCAGACAGGGGGCCATGAACACTGAAGCTTTCTTT.

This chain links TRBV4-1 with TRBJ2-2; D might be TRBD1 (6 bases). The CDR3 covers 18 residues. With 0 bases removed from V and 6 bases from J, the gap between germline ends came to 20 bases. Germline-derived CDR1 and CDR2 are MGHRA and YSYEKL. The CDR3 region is CASSQDFVGRGYPGELFF. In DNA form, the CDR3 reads TGCGCCAGCAGCCAAGATTTTGTAGGCAGGGGATATCCCGGGGAGCTGTTTTTT.

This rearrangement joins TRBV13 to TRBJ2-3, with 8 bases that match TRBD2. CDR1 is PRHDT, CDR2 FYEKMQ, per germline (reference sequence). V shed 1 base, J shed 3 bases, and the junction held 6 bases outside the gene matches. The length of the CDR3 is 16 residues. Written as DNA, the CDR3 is TGTGCCAGCAGCTTAGCGCCAGCGGGAGTTACAGATACGCAGTATTTT. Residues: CASSLAPAGVTDTQYF. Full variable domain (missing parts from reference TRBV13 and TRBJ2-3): AAGVIQSPRHLIKEKRETATLKCYPIPRHDTVYWYQQGPGQDPQFLISFYEKMQSDKGSIPDRFSAQQFSDYHSELNMSSLELGDSALYFCASSLAPAGVTDTQYFGPGTRLTVL.

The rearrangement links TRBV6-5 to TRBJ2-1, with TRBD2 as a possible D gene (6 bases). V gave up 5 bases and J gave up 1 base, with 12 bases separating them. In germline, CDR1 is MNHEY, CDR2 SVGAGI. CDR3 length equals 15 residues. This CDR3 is CASSLASRSYNEQFF. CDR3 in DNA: TGTGCCAGCAGTCTAGCGTCTAGGTCCTACAATGAGCAGTTCTTC.

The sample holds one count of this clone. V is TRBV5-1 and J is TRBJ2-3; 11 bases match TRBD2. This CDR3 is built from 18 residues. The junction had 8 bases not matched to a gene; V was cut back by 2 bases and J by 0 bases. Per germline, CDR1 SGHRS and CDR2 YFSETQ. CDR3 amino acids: CASSFRLAGGMSTDTQYF. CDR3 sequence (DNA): TGCGCCAGCAGCTTCAGGCTAGCGGGGGGCATGAGCACAGATACGCAGTATTTT.

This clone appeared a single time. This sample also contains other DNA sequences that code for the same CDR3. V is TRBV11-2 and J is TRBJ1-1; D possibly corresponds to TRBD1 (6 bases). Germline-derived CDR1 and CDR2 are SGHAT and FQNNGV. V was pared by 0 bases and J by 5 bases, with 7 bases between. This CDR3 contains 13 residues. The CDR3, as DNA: TGTGCCAGCAGCTTAGACAGGGGAACTGAAGCTTTCTTT. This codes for CASSLDRGTEAFF.

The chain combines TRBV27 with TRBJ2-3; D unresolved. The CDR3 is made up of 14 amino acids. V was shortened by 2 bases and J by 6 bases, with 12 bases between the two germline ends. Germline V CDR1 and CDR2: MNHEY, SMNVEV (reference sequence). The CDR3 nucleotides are TGTGCCAGCAGTTTACACCTGAACTGGGATACGCAGTATTTT. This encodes CASSLHLNWDTQYF.

CDR3 sequence (DNA): TGTGCCAGCAGGCGGGGGGGCACCGACGGCTACACCTTC. This encodes CASRRGGTDGYTF. This sequence joins TRBV2 and TRBJ1-2; D may be TRBD1 (6 bases). Germline CDR1 is SNHLY and CDR2 is FYNNEI. The CDR3 runs 13 residues. The ends were cut back, 6 bases at V and 8 bases at J, with 16 bases in the middle.

As DNA, the CDR3 is TGTGCCAGCAGCTTAGATGGACAGGGTGACACTGAAGCTTTCTTT. It specifies CASSLDGQGDTEAFF. V gene TRBV11-2 combines with J gene TRBJ1-1, with TRBD1 identical over 8 bases. CDR1 and CDR2 from the germline V gene are SGHAT and FQNNGV. This CDR3 is built from 15 residues. The V gene end was trimmed by 0 bases and the J gene end by 3 bases; junction bases not matched to a gene: 3.

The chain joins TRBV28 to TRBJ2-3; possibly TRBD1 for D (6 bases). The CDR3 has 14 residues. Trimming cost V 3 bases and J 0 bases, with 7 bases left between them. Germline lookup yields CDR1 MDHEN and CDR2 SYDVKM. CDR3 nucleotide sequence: TGTGCCAGCAGTTTGGGGACAAGCACAGATACGCAGTATTTT. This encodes CASSLGTSTDTQYF.

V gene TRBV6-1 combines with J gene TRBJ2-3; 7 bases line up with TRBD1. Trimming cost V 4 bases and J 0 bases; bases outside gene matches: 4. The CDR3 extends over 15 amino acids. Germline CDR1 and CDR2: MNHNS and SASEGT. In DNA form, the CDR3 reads TGTGCCAGCAGTGGGGACAGTGCTAGCACAGATACGCAGTATTTT. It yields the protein CASSGDSASTDTQYF.

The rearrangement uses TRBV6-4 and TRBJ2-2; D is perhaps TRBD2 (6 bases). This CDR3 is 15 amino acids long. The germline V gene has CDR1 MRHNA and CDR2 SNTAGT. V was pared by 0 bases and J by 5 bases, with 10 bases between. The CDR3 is CASSDSAGRTGELFF. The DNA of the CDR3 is TGTGCCAGCAGTGACTCGGCAGGGAGGACCGGGGAGCTGTTTTTT.

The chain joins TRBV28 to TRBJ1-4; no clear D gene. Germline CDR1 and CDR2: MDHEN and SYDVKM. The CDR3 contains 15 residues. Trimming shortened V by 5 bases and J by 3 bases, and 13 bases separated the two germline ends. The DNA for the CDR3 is TGTGCCAGCAGTCAAATGCCGCGGGCTAATGAAAAACTGTTTTTT. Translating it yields CASSQMPRANEKLFF. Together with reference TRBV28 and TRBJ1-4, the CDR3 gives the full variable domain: DVKVTQSSRYLVKRTGEKVFLECVQDMDHENMFWYRQDPGLGLRLIYFSYDVKMKEKGDIPEGYSVSREKKERFSLILESASTNQTSMYLCASSQMPRANEKLFFGSGTQLSVL.

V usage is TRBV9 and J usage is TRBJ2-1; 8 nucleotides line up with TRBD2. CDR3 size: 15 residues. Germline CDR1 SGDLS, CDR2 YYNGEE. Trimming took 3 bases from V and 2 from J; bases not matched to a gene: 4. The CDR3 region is CASSAGTRAYNEQFF. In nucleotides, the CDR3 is TGTGCCAGCAGCGCCGGGACTAGGGCCTACAATGAGCAGTTCTTC.

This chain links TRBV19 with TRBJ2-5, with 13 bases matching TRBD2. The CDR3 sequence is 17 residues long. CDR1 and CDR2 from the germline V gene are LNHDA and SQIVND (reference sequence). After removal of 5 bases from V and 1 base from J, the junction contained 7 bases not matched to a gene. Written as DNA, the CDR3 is TGTGCCAGTAGTGCCAGGACTAGCGGGGGCCTCCAAGAGACCCAGTACTTC. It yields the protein CASSARTSGGLQETQYF.

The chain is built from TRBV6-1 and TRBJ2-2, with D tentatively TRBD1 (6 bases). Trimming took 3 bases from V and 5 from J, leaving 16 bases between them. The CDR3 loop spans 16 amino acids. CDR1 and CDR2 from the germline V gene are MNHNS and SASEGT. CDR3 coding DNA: TGTGCCAGCAGTGATTGGGGGCTAGGGGCAACCGGGGAGCTGTTTTTT. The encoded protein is CASSDWGLGATGELFF.

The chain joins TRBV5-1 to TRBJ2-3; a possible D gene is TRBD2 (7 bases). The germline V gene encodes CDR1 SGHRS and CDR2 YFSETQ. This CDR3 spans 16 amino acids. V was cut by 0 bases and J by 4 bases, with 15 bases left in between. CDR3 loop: CASSLEPGRGSDTQYF. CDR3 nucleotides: TGCGCCAGCAGCTTGGAGCCAGGGAGGGGGTCAGATACGCAGTATTTT.

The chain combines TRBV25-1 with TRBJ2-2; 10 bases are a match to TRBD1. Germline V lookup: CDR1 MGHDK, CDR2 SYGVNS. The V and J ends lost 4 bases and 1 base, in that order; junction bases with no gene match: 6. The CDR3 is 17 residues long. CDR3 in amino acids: CASSAYRTGGNTGELFF. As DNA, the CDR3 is TGTGCCAGCAGTGCTTACCGGACAGGGGGGAACACCGGGGAGCTGTTTTTT.

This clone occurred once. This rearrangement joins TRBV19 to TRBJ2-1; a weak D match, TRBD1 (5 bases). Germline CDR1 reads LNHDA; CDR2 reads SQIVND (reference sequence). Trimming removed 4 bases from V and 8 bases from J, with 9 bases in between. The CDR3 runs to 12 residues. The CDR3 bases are TGTGCCAGTAGTAGAAGGGGCGATGAGCAGTTCTTC. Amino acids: CASSRRGDEQFF.

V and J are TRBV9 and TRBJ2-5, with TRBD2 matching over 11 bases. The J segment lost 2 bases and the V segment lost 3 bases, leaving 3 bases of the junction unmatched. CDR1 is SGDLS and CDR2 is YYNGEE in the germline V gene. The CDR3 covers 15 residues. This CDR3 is CASSATSGIQETQYF. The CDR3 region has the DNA TGTGCCAGCAGCGCGACTAGCGGGATTCAAGAGACCCAGTACTTC. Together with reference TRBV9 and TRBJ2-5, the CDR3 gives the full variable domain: DSGVTQTPKHLITATGQRVTLRCSPRSGDLSVYWYQQSLDQGLQFLIQYYNGEERAKGNILERFSAQQFPDLHSELNLSSLELGDSALYFCASSATSGIQETQYFGPGTRLLVL.